This entry is about one T cell receptor beta chain. CD8+ and CD4+ T cells taken from blood had their TCR beta sequenced. The TEMRA cells underwent FACS enrichment, while the CD8+ and CD4+ T cells underwent negative isolation. This entry comes from a study of CD8 T cells in Susac syndrome. Reverse transcription of roughly 0.5 to 1 ug RNA was carried out with random hexamers. An immunoSEQ multiplex PCR generated amplified TCR beta CDR3 products spanning 54 Vbeta and 13 Jbeta. TCRdb itself ran the immunoSEQ multiplex PCR reads through MiXCR, one entry per CDR3 protein. Among around 59,000 distinct CDR3 sequences listed, 85% to 95% were seen once. The ends were cut back, 2 bases at V and 7 bases at J, with 20 bases in the middle. The CDR3 extends over 17 amino acids.

This chain connects TRBV12-3 or TRBV12-4 to TRBJ1-4; a possible D gene is TRBD1 (5 bases). This clonotype was obtained from a human donor in good health. Source material: CD8+ T cells from PBMCs. The CDR3 DNA follows: TGTGCCAGCAGTTTAACGACGGAGACGGGGCCCGGTGAAAAACTGTTTTTT. Residues: CASSLTTETGPGEKLFF.